This section outlines one TCR beta chain sequence together with its context. Its antigen is not identified. This CDR3 region has 14 residues. V was cut by 5 bases and J by 3 bases, with 13 bases left in between. Germline V gene sequence: CDR1 MNHEY, CDR2 SMNVEV (reference sequence). Profiled with immunoSEQ multiplex PCR; TCRdb holds only in-frame clones, not every one. The sample shows 85,000 or so clones, around 86% of them seen only once. The data originate from a study of OX40 agonist ivuxolimab in advanced cancers. Turning to the study itself: Hepatocellular carcinoma, melanoma, renal cell or head and neck cancer was diagnosed in the dose-escalation patients. Partial responses occurred in three patients (one hepatocellular carcinoma, two cutaneous melanoma).

Study conclusions and caveats: Partial responders dosed at 0.1-3.0 mg/kg displayed clonal expansion ranking among the lowest. CD8+ T cells (on average) carried more expanded clones than CD4+ T cells.

Sample: CD4+ or CD8+ T cells sorted from blood, taken in a trial of the OX40 agonist ivuxolimab. V gene TRBV27 combines with J gene TRBJ2-5, with D perhaps being TRBD1 or TRBD2 (5 bases each). This sequence was found in an adult with an advanced solid tumor such as melanoma, head and neck, liver or kidney cancer. CDR3 sequence: CASSAIWGKETQYF. The CDR3 DNA follows: TGTGCCAGCAGTGCTATTTGGGGGAAAGAGACCCAGTACTTC.